The next 29 T cell receptor beta chains were all read from a single sample in a study of control samples from healthy donors and cancer patients. Sequencing was performed with immunoSEQ multiplex PCR; in TCRdb, only in-frame clones are kept and a portion is missing. The sample records tens of thousands of clones, 70% to 85% being singletons. The source material was PBMCs. The source of these receptors is a man between 65 and 85 years old with lung cancer.

This chain joins TRBV30 and TRBJ1-5, with 8 bases identical to TRBD1. Germline V gene sequence: CDR1 GTSNPN, CDR2 SVGIG (reference sequence). V gave up 2 bases and J gave up 7 bases; unmatched junction bases: 4. CDR3 length: 13 residues. This CDR3 is CAWSRQGNQPQHF. As DNA, the CDR3 is TGTGCCTGGAGTAGACAGGGGAACCAGCCCCAGCATTTT.

As to this clone: Compared with germline, one end of the junction differs, possibly owing to a read error. The V gene is TRBV7-7, the J gene TRBJ2-6, with a weak D call TRBD1 (5 bases). Germline CDR1 and CDR2: SSHAT and FNYEAQ (reference sequence). The CDR3 sequence is 16 residues long. The CDR3 loop is CASSLSRASGANVLTF. CDR3 sequence (DNA): TGTGCTAGCAGCTTATCCAGGGCCTCTGGGGCCAACGTCCTGACTTTC.

The chain uses TRBV4-1 and TRBJ2-5, with no clear D. V dropped 1 base and J dropped 5 bases, with 8 bases sitting between them. CDR1 MGHRA and CDR2 YSYEKL come from the germline V gene. The CDR3 spans 13 residues. The CDR3 here is CASSQVLGETQYF. CDR3 bases: TGCGCCAGCAGCCAAGTGCTGGGTGAGACCCAGTACTTC.

J is TRBJ2-3 and V is TRBV18; D tentatively reads TRBD1 or TRBD2 (5 bases each). V shed 4 bases and J shed 1 base, with 15 bases lying between them. CDR3 length equals 16 residues. From germline, CDR1 is KGHSH and CDR2 LQKENI. As DNA, the CDR3 is TGTGCCAGCTCACGCAGGGAGAATGGGGGCACAGATACGCAGTATTTT. It translates to CASSRRENGGTDTQYF. The whole variable domain, remainder taken from reference TRBV18 and TRBJ2-3, is NAGVMQNPRHLVRRRGQEARLRCSPMKGHSHVYWYRQLPEEGLKFMVYLQKENIIDESGMPKERFSAEFPKEGPSILRIQQVVRGDSAAYFCASSRRENGGTDTQYFGPGTRLTVL.

The chain recombines TRBV7-6 with TRBJ2-2; either TRBD1 or TRBD2 may supply D (5 bases each). The CDR3 has 17 residues. Germline CDR1 is SGHVS and CDR2 is FNYEAQ. V was trimmed by 3 bases and J by 2 bases, leaving 16 bases between them. The CDR3 nucleotides are TGTGCCAGCAGCTTCCCAACCGGGACGCTTAACACCGGGGAGCTGTTTTTT. It yields the protein CASSFPTGTLNTGELFF.

This rearrangement joins TRBV18 to TRBJ1-2; D is undetermined. Trimming shortened V by 0 bases and J by 8 bases, and 13 bases separated the two germline ends. The CDR3 extends over 14 amino acids. CDR1 is KGHSH, CDR2 LQKENI, per germline. CDR3 nucleotide sequence: TGTGCCAGCTCACCACCGGTAAGGATTGGCGGCTACACCTTC. Its translation: CASSPPVRIGGYTF.

The rearrangement joins TRBV19 to TRBJ2-1; 7 positions match TRBD1. The germline V gene encodes CDR1 LNHDA and CDR2 SQIVND (reference sequence). Trimming cost V 3 bases and J 9 bases; bases outside gene matches: 11. The CDR3 runs 15 residues. The CDR3 loop is CASSIQQGSGREQFF. In nucleotides, the CDR3 is TGTGCCAGTAGTATCCAACAGGGGTCGGGCCGTGAGCAGTTCTTC.

The chain combines TRBV20-1 with TRBJ1-4, with D unresolved. Trimming took off 8 bases at V and 11 bases at J, with 15 bases between the two ends. The CDR3 runs to 11 residues. Germline V gene sequence: CDR1 DFQATT, CDR2 SNEGSKA (reference sequence). The CDR3 here is CSPDPVGKLFF. As DNA, the CDR3 is TGCAGTCCTGACCCGGTCGGGAAACTGTTTTTT.

V usage is TRBV7-3 and J usage is TRBJ2-1; 11 bases line up with TRBD2. The CDR3 consists of 15 residues. In germline, CDR1 is SGHTA, CDR2 FQGTGA. The ends lost 0 bases at V and 9 bases at J; junction bases unmatched: 4. CDR3 amino acids: CASSLTSGGVSEQFF. The CDR3, as DNA: TGTGCCAGCAGCTTAACTAGCGGGGGGGTATCTGAGCAGTTCTTC.

This clone was counted only a few times. The chain recombines TRBV10-2 with TRBJ1-3; maybe TRBD1 (6 bases). The germline V gene encodes CDR1 WSHSY and CDR2 SAAADI. Trimming stripped 6 bases from V and 0 bases from J, with 15 bases between. The CDR3 extends over 16 amino acids. Here the CDR3 DNA reads TGCGCCAGCAGCACCGGGACATCCTACTCTGGAAACACCATATATTTT. Residues: CASSTGTSYSGNTIYF.

J is TRBJ2-6 and V is TRBV5-6, with D uncertain. With 0 bases removed from V and 0 bases from J, the gap between germline ends came to 16 bases. Per the germline V gene, CDR1 is SGHDT and CDR2 is YYEEEE. The length of the CDR3 is 19 residues. The DNA of the CDR3 is TGTGCCAGCAGCTTGGGCGGTCCGGGCACCAACTCTGGGGCCAACGTCCTGACTTTC. This gives the protein CASSLGGPGTNSGANVLTF.

This clone was seen just once. The J gene is TRBJ2-2, the V gene TRBV5-1; no reliable D call. The germline CDR1 and CDR2 sequences are SGHRS and YFSETQ. The CDR3 is 14 residues long. Trimming pared 8 bases from V and 0 bases from J, leaving 11 bases between. The CDR3 loop reads CASLAFANTGELFF. The CDR3 DNA reads as TGCGCCAGTTTAGCATTCGCGAACACCGGGGAGCTGTTTTTT.

The genes are TRBV27 and TRBJ2-2; possibly TRBD2 for D (5 bases). Germline V gene sequence: CDR1 MNHEY, CDR2 SMNVEV (reference sequence). The CDR3 spans 15 residues. Trimming removed 6 bases at V and 5 bases at J, with 16 bases between. CDR3 coding DNA: TGTGCCAGCAGCACCCCGGCCCCGGGGACCGGGGAGCTGTTTTTT. It encodes CASSTPAPGTGELFF.

The chain uses TRBV7-3 and TRBJ1-1, with TRBD1 as a possible D gene (5 bases). Germline loops: CDR1 SGHTA, CDR2 FQGTGA. Trimming left V 4 bases short and J 0 bases short, with 9 bases between. The CDR3 has 14 amino acids. The CDR3 bases are TGTGCCAGCAGCTCCACAGGATTGAACACTGAAGCTTTCTTT. Translation gives CASSSTGLNTEAFF.

This chain links TRBV10-3 with TRBJ2-7; a possible D gene is TRBD1 (5 bases). Per germline, CDR1 ENHRY and CDR2 SYGVKD. V was cut by 7 bases and J by 1 base, with 8 bases left in between. This CDR3 region has 12 residues. CDR3 residues: CAINKGSYEQYF. The CDR3 region has the DNA TGTGCCATCAATAAGGGGTCCTACGAGCAGTACTTC.

V is TRBV11-2 and J is TRBJ2-3; no clear D. Germline CDR1 reads SGHAT; CDR2 reads FQNNGV. V gave up 5 bases and J gave up 4 bases, with 7 bases separating them. The CDR3 consists of 12 residues. CDR3: CASSHFADTQYF. CDR3 DNA sequence: TGTGCCAGCAGCCACTTTGCAGATACGCAGTATTTT.

The V call is TRBV9, the J call TRBJ2-1; D is unresolved. V lost 2 bases to trimming and J lost 6 bases, with 9 bases between them. This CDR3 comprises 13 residues. The germline gives CDR1 SGDLS, CDR2 YYNGEE. The CDR3 loop reads CASSVPDINEQFF. DNA of the CDR3: TGTGCCAGCAGCGTCCCCGACATCAATGAGCAGTTCTTC.

The chain joins TRBV28 to TRBJ1-5, with TRBD1 as a possible D gene (6 bases). Trimming cost V 6 bases and J 1 base, with 16 bases left between them. The CDR3 is 16 residues long. The germline V gene has CDR1 MDHEN and CDR2 SYDVKM. CDR3 loop: CASRRTGARSNQPQHF. CDR3 DNA: TGTGCCAGCAGACGAACGGGGGCAAGGAGCAATCAGCCCCAGCATTTT.

The chain combines TRBV7-9 with TRBJ2-7, with TRBD1 as a possible D gene (5 bases). Germline CDR1 reads SEHNR; CDR2 reads FQNEAQ (reference sequence). Trimming removed 2 bases from V and 0 bases from J, with 8 bases in between. The CDR3 has 14 amino acids. The CDR3, as DNA: TGTGCCAGCAGCTTAACGACAGACTCCTACGAGCAGTACTTC. It codes for CASSLTTDSYEQYF.

The chain employs TRBV14 and TRBJ2-7; D possibly uses TRBD1 or TRBD2 (6 bases each). The CDR3 runs to 15 residues. Per germline, CDR1 SGHDN and CDR2 FVKESK. The germline V and J ends were trimmed by 1 base and 6 bases, with 16 bases remaining between them. The CDR3 nucleotides are TGTGCCAGCAGCCAAGCCCGGGGGCGCACGTCCGAGCAGTACTTC. Protein sequence: CASSQARGRTSEQYF.

The rearrangement links TRBV5-1 to TRBJ2-5; 8 positions agree with TRBD2. The CDR3 runs 15 residues. Per the germline V gene, CDR1 is SGHRS and CDR2 is YFSETQ. Unmatched junction bases numbered 10, after V lost 6 bases and J lost 3 bases. DNA of the CDR3: TGCGCCAGCACCACAAGCGGGGGAAGCAAAGAGACCCAGTACTTC. This encodes CASTTSGGSKETQYF.

This clone appeared a few times. The V gene is TRBV4-1, the J gene TRBJ2-2, with 7 bases identical to TRBD1. There are 15 residues in the CDR3. Germline loops: CDR1 MGHRA, CDR2 YSYEKL. Trimming removed 4 bases from V and 1 base from J; junction bases left unmatched: 3. CDR3 in amino acids: CASSRGTVNTGELFF. Here the CDR3 DNA reads TGCGCCAGCAGCCGAGGGACAGTGAACACCGGGGAGCTGTTTTTT.

This clone came up once. The CDR3 DNA follows: TGCGCCAGCAGCTTGGATGCCCTTTACGAGCAGTACTTC. As protein: CASSLDALYEQYF. This chain connects TRBV5-1 to TRBJ2-7, with unresolved D. In germline, CDR1 is SGHRS, CDR2 YFSETQ. The CDR3 sequence is 13 residues long. Trimming left V 0 bases short and J 4 bases short, with 8 bases between.

This clone was recorded a few times. This chain links TRBV30 with TRBJ1-2; possible D gene TRBD1, 5 bases. Germline lookup yields CDR1 GTSNPN and CDR2 SVGIG (reference sequence). The V end was cut by 2 bases, the J end by 7 bases, with 11 bases between. This CDR3 has 12 amino acids. This CDR3 is CAWSRQGGGYTF. CDR3 coding DNA: TGTGCCTGGAGTCGGCAGGGAGGTGGCTACACCTTC.

This rearrangement joins TRBV11-2 to TRBJ1-4, with a weak D call TRBD1 (5 bases). CDR1 is SGHAT and CDR2 is FQNNGV in the germline V gene. V was pared by 4 bases and J by 5 bases, with 14 bases between. This CDR3 contains 15 residues. This chain's CDR3 is CASSSAGTANEKLFF. In DNA form, the CDR3 reads TGTGCCAGCAGCTCCGCCGGGACGGCGAATGAAAAACTGTTTTTT. Filled out from reference TRBV11-2 and TRBJ1-4, the complete variable domain reads EAGVAQSPRYKIIEKRQSVAFWCNPISGHATLYWYQQILGQGPKLLIQFQNNGVVDDSQLPKDRFSAERLKGVDSTLKIQPAKLEDSAVYLCASSSAGTANEKLFFGSGTQLSVL.

The rearrangement links TRBV19 to TRBJ2-1; D call uncertain. Germline V CDR1 and CDR2: LNHDA, SQIVND (reference sequence). This CDR3 is built from 14 residues. Between the trimmed V and J ends, which lost 3 bases and 5 bases, there was a span of 11 bases. The DNA of the CDR3 is TGTGCCAGTAGTATGGGTTGGGGAAACAATGAGCAGTTCTTC. Translation gives CASSMGWGNNEQFF.

The rearrangement joins TRBV9 to TRBJ1-2, with D possibly matching TRBD1 (5 bases). Trimming took 4 bases from V and 3 from J, leaving 10 bases between them. This CDR3 comprises 13 residues. Germline CDR1 is SGDLS and CDR2 is YYNGEE. For the CDR3, the DNA is TGTGCCAGCAGCCCGTCGGGGGACTATGGCTACACCTTC. Its translation: CASSPSGDYGYTF.

The CDR3 DNA reads TGTGCCACCAGCCCCGGGACAGGGGATCGGGGCAAAAACATTCAGTACTTC. Encoded protein: CATSPGTGDRGKNIQYF. This chain joins TRBV24-1 and TRBJ2-4; TRBD1 matches at 10 bases. Losses at the gene ends were 7 bases for V and 3 bases for J; bases not matched to a gene: 11. This CDR3 contains 17 residues. Germline V gene data show CDR1 as KGHDR and CDR2 as SFDVKD.

The chain combines TRBV19 with TRBJ1-1; 8 nucleotides align to TRBD1. J gave up 6 bases and V 1 base, and 7 bases lay outside the gene matches. The germline V gene encodes CDR1 LNHDA and CDR2 SQIVND (reference sequence). The CDR3 is made up of 15 amino acids. CDR3 DNA sequence: TGTGCCAGTAGTATAGTCAGGTCAGGGGGCGCTGAAGCTTTCTTT. This encodes CASSIVRSGGAEAFF.